This T cell receptor beta chain was identified in a study of graft-versus-host responses after intestinal transplantation. Study observations and caveats: Some patients had graft-donor T cell macrochimerism, and their allografts showed high graft-versus-host to host-versus-graft clonal ratios.

With regard to this clone: The antigen is unknown.

TCRdb keeps only in-frame clones here, not all; method: immunoSEQ multiplex PCR. The table shows tens of thousands of clones, with over 85% occurring only once. The clonotype comes from a human donor who received an intestinal transplant. Here the sequenced sample was unstimulated CD8+ T cells sorted from spleen or lymph node cells, taken before intestinal transplant.

The CDR3 nucleotides are TGTGCCAGCGGGGGAGTGGGGACCGCAACTAATGAAAAACTGTTTTTT. Translated, it gives CASGGVGTATNEKLFF. The rearrangement uses TRBV27 and TRBJ1-4; D is possibly TRBD1 (5 bases). V was shortened by 8 bases and J by 0 bases, with 16 bases between the two germline ends. Germline V gene sequence: CDR1 MNHEY, CDR2 SMNVEV (reference sequence). This CDR3 has 16 amino acids.